Below, 16 T cell receptor beta chains from the same sample are listed, as sequenced in a study of immune heterogeneity within non-small cell lung tumors. Multiplex PCR amplified TCR beta CDR3 with 32 V and 13 J primers. TCRdb fed the multiplex PCR reads into MiXCR, producing one record per CDR3 protein. Here the sample spans some 6,000 distinct CDR3 sequences, 15% to 20% being singletons. Bulk tumor gDNA, 550 to 600 ng per sample, served as the TCR template. Biopsies that were spaced far apart were taken, several per primary tumor, during surgery. Before undergoing curative surgery, patients had newly diagnosed non-small cell lung cancer that was untreated. Input material: lung tumor tissue. These receptors came from a man between 40 and 49 years old with non-small cell lung cancer.

Notes on this clonotype: This CDR3 fails to terminate in the conserved phenylalanine or tryptophan, so it likely reflects a read error. It is unclear where the CDR3 begins or ends on the DNA, so no DNA is shown, and the CDR3 is as TCRdb lists it. J is TRBJ2-3 and V is TRBV6-2 or TRBV6-3; TRBD1 is the table's D call and was not checked against the DNA. Germline assignment: CDR1 MNHEY and CDR2 SVGEGT. The CDR3 sequence runs 14 residues, both termini included. The CDR3 sequence: CASSTGMGQPACGP.

By its share, this clonotype is medium-sized. The CDR3 sequence is CASSLGVTGELFF. The CDR3 DNA reads TGTGCCAGCAGTTTAGGGGTAACCGGGGAGCTGTTTTTT. The rearrangement joins TRBV27 to TRBJ2-2; no firm D call. CDR1 and CDR2 (germline): MNHEY, SMNVEV (reference sequence). CDR3 size: 13 residues. V was cut by 2 bases and J by 5 bases, with 6 bases left in between.

The table lists this clonotype with a few counts. The V gene is TRBV19, the J gene TRBJ2-1; 7 bases line up with TRBD1. V lost 3 bases to trimming and J lost 9 bases; unmatched junction nucleotides: 17. From germline, CDR1 is LNHDA and CDR2 SQIVND (reference sequence). The CDR3 covers 17 residues. CDR3 nucleotides: TGTGCCAGTAGTATCAATCTTCGAGACAGGGCTTTCTGTGAGCAGTTCTTC. Amino acids: CASSINLRDRAFCEQFF.

This clonotype has a count of ten or more. The chain combines TRBV6-1 with TRBJ2-1; 9 positions match TRBD2. The V segment lost 2 bases and the J segment 12 bases; nucleotides outside the gene matches: 5. CDR3 length equals 13 residues. CDR1 is MNHNS and CDR2 is SASEGT in the germline V gene. The CDR3 loop reads CASSERGGGTQFF. The CDR3 bases are TGTGCCAGCAGTGAACGCGGGGGGGGGACGCAGTTCTTC.

This clonotype showed up just a few times. A much larger clone lies one base from this, so it may be a read error. The chain is built from TRBV6-9 and TRBJ1-1; D is possibly TRBD1 (6 bases). CDR3 length equals 13 residues. V shed 6 bases and J shed 5 bases, with 13 bases lying between them. The germline CDR1 and CDR2 sequences are MNHGY and SVAAGI. CDR3 loop: CASRFTGTTEAFF. The DNA of the CDR3 is TGTGCCAGCAGATTCACAGGGACAACTGAAGCTTTCTTT.

To note about this clonotype: A read error may be the cause here, since a much bigger clone is one base away. This chain connects TRBV7-3 to TRBJ1-1; 7 nucleotides match TRBD1. Germline assignment: CDR1 SGHTA and CDR2 FQGTGA. The CDR3 spans 15 residues. With V trimmed by 1 base and J by 6 bases, 8 bases remained unmatched. The CDR3 sequence: CASSLMGDRSAEAFF. The CDR3 nucleotides read TGTGCCAGCAGCTTAATGGGGGACAGAAGTGCTGAAGCTTTCTTT.

Sample share makes this clonotype medium-sized. This chain joins TRBV6-1 and TRBJ2-7, with TRBD1 as a possible D gene (6 bases). Germline-derived CDR1 and CDR2 are MNHNS and SASEGT. Trimming cost V 2 bases and J 3 bases, with 8 bases left between them. The CDR3 runs to 13 residues. CDR3 coding DNA: TGTGCCAGCAGTGAAAGGGGGAGCTACGAGCAGTACTTC. Translated, it gives CASSERGSYEQYF.

By share, this clonotype counts as medium-sized (0.01 to 0.1%). V usage is TRBV19 and J usage is TRBJ1-5; a possible D gene is TRBD1 (5 bases). CDR3 size: 16 residues. The V gene's germline CDR1 is LNHDA and CDR2 SQIVND (reference sequence). The germline V and J ends were trimmed by 1 base and 2 bases, with 12 bases remaining between them. The CDR3 reads CASSIGRTTGNQPQHF. The CDR3 DNA reads as TGTGCCAGTAGTATAGGGAGGACAACGGGCAATCAGCCCCAGCATTTT.

This clonotype has ten or more counts. CDR3 region: CASSLAEQTQYF. The DNA of the CDR3 is TGCGCCAGCAGCTTGGCCGAACAGACCCAGTACTTC. The chain combines TRBV5-1 with TRBJ2-5, with D unresolved. V shed 0 bases and J shed 6 bases, with 6 bases lying between them. The CDR3 extends over 12 amino acids. Germline V CDR1 and CDR2: SGHRS, YFSETQ.

This clonotype ranks as medium-sized (0.01 to 0.1%). V usage is TRBV7-8 and J usage is TRBJ1-1; tentative D call: TRBD1 (5 bases). The V gene lost 1 base and the J gene lost 0 bases, with 15 bases spanning the gap. Germline V gene lookup returns CDR1 SGHVS and CDR2 FQNEAQ. The CDR3 sequence is 17 residues long. CDR3 coding DNA: TGTGCCAGCAGCTTAGGGACATATTCTTGGGTGAACACTGAAGCTTTCTTT. It specifies CASSLGTYSWVNTEAFF.

This clonotype is categorized as medium-sized (0.01 to 0.1%). The chain's CDR3 is CSASRMGVNSPLHF. In nucleotides, the CDR3 is TGCAGTGCGTCTAGGATGGGGGTAAATTCACCCCTCCACTTT. V and J are TRBV20-1 and TRBJ1-6; D may be TRBD1 (5 bases). This CDR3 contains 14 residues. V was trimmed by 6 bases and J by 7 bases, leaving 16 bases between them. Looked up from germline, CDR1 is DFQATT and CDR2 is SNEGSKA (reference sequence).

In its sample, this clonotype is medium-sized. The chain uses TRBV6-4 and TRBJ2-2; D unresolved. Between the trimmed V and J ends, which lost 4 bases and 3 bases, there was a span of 6 bases. The CDR3 loop spans 13 amino acids. The germline V gene has CDR1 MRHNA and CDR2 SNTAGT. CDR3 nucleotide sequence: TGTGCCAGCAGTGCTGGGGACACCGGGGAGCTGTTTTTT. This encodes CASSAGDTGELFF.

Concerning this clonotype: A much larger clone lies one base from this, so it may be a read error. The chain is built from TRBV10-3 and TRBJ2-1; 9 bases are shared with TRBD2. The V and J ends lost 4 bases and 7 bases, in that order; junction bases with no gene match: 5. This CDR3 spans 14 amino acids. Germline V gives CDR1 ENHRY, CDR2 SYGVKD. The CDR3 here is CAISVLAGENEQFF. The CDR3 nucleotides are TGTGCCATCAGTGTACTAGCGGGTGAAAATGAGCAGTTCTTC.

This clonotype was seen more than once but under ten times. This chain links TRBV29-1 with TRBJ2-5; maybe TRBD1 (6 bases). V was trimmed by 4 bases and J by 5 bases, leaving 17 bases between them. The CDR3 loop spans 14 amino acids. Germline loops: CDR1 SQVTM, CDR2 ANQGSEA. CDR3 amino acids: CSVAGAETGETQYF. In DNA, the CDR3 is TGCAGCGTTGCAGGGGCAGAAACTGGGGAGACCCAGTACTTC.

Turning to this clonotype: The junction shows a germline mismatch at one end, possibly a read error. The V call is TRBV15, the J call TRBJ2-1, with 7 bases lining up with TRBD2. The length of the CDR3 is 14 residues. Germline CDR1 reads LNHNV; CDR2 reads YYDKDF (reference sequence). The CDR3 DNA sequence: TGTGCCCCCAGCACCCGACTAGCTCGCAATGAGCAGTTCTTC. Protein sequence: CAPSTRLARNEQFF.

This chain links TRBV6-6 with TRBJ2-5, with 7 bases lining up with TRBD2. V was clipped by 2 bases and J by 0 bases; unmatched bases: 0. This CDR3 is 14 amino acids long. Germline values: CDR1 MNHNY, CDR2 SVGAGI (reference sequence). The CDR3 is CASSYRGDQETQYF. The CDR3 DNA is TGTGCCAGCAGTTACCGGGGGGACCAAGAGACCCAGTACTTC.